This TCR beta chain was captured by sequencing in a study of neoadjuvant anti-PD-1 for oral cavity cancer. The study's findings and limits: Only a few patients per response group were TCR-analyzed; validation needed.

A word on this clone: Its antigen is still unknown.

CDR1 and CDR2 (germline): MGHDK, SYGVNS. The CDR3 loop spans 14 amino acids. J gave up 3 bases and V 5 bases, and 3 bases lay outside the gene matches. TCRdb's copy holds only in-frame clones and misses some; the assay was immunoSEQ multiplex PCR. This table has about 14,000 clones, approximately 80% appearing once. Patients had HPV-negative, locally advanced oral cavity squamous cell carcinoma. The chain carries TRBV25-1 and TRBJ2-2, with 7 bases fitting TRBD1. The sample consisted of PBMCs, taken before nivolumab (anti-PD-1) treatment. The sequence came from a person aged 35 to 85 with oral cavity squamous cell carcinoma. CDR3 region: CASSWGQHTGELFF. CDR3 bases: TGTGCCAGCAGTTGGGGACAGCACACCGGGGAGCTGTTTTTT. Together with reference TRBV25-1 and TRBJ2-2, the CDR3 gives the full variable domain: EADIYQTPRYLVIGTGKKITLECSQTMGHDKMYWYQQDPGMELHLIHYSYGVNSTEKGDLSSESTVSRIRTEHFPLTLESARPSHTSQYLCASSWGQHTGELFFGEGSRLTVL.